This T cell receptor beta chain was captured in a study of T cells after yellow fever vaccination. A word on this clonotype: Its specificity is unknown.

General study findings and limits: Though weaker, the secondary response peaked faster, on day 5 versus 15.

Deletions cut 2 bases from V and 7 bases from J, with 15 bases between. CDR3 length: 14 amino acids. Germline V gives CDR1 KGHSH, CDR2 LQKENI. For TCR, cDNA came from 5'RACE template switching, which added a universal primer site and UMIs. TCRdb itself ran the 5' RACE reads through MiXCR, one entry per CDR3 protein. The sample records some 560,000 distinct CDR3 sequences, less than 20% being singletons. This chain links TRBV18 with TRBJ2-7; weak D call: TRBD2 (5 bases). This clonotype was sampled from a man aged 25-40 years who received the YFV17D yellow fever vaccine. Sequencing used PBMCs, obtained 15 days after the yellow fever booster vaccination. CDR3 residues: CASSPTAGEREQYF. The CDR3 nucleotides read TGTGCCAGCTCACCAACGGCCGGGGAAAGGGAGCAGTACTTC.